This entry is about one TCR beta chain. Its antigen remains unidentified. The input lacks base qualities; no much larger clone sits a single base away. The data derive from a study of CD8+ T cells in alopecia areata (dated by TCRdb to the late 2010s). Regarding the complete study: Treated patients were enrolled in an open-label pilot trial of oral tofacitinib, 5 to 10 mg twice daily, for moderate-to-severe alopecia areata. Patients received tofacitinib for 6 to 18 months and were then followed off drug for 6 months to check for delayed response and recurrence. The study used high-throughput TCRbeta sequencing to examine T cell clonal expansion in alopecia areata, in both the C3H/HeJ mouse model and human patients. In humans, TCRbeta sequencing was performed on scalp tissue and on sorted CD4+ and CD8+ peripheral blood T cells from healthy controls and from patients with patchy or totalis/universalis alopecia areata. Patients on tofacitinib were biopsied at baseline and after 4 and 24 weeks of treatment, and several of the patients also had a later scalp biopsy. Clonality in the scalp was compared among normal scalp (n=4), patchy alopecia areata scalp (n=8), and alopecia totalis/universalis scalp (n=8). The RNA source kit depended on sample type: the PAXgene miRNA kit for fixed scalp, the miRNeasy kit for PBMCs, and the RNeasy kit for mouse skin. TCRbeta CDR3 regions were amplified by immunoSEQ multiplex PCR with 35 Vbeta forward and 13 Jbeta reverse primers. On the study overall, not on this receptor specifically: Shared TCR sequences between patients were less evident than in mice, which may be partly attributable to HLA diversity in the patient population. Unlike mouse skin, where gammadelta T cells dominate, normal human skin contains resident alphabeta T cells that get sequenced too, which complicates analysis of the scalp TCR repertoire. Compared with normal scalp, lesional scalp had higher clonality and more expanded CD8+ clones, particularly in alopecia totalis/universalis, a pattern that suggests antigenic drive.

This sample's time point label indicates: baseline before oral tofacitinib. Lesional scalp punch biopsies and peripheral blood were obtained from alopecia areata patients. PBMCs were separated by density centrifugation and stained for CD3, CD4 and CD8, after which CD4+ and CD8+ T cells were sorted on a FACSAria. Receptors were amplified or captured by the immunoSEQ multiplex PCR assay. For TCR sequencing, RNA was extracted from every sample and reverse transcribed into cDNA to serve as template. SuperScript III was used for first-strand cDNA synthesis, primed with a 2:1 mix of oligo-dT and random hexamers. A synthetic immune receptor repertoire was used to measure amplification bias, and any remaining bias was corrected computationally. Processing in the source paper ran as follows. After raw reads were preprocessed to remove errors, the CDR3 was defined following IMGT conventions as running from the conserved cysteine to phenylalanine. Clonality was calculated as 1 minus Shannon entropy normalized by log2 of the number of productive unique TCRs. Whether scalp clones were CD4 or CD8 was inferred by matching scalp TCRbeta sequences against CD4 and CD8 repertoires sorted from blood. Here the immuneACCESS table is served through TCRdb, limited to in-frame sequences with V and J called. Missing clones are a known gap in these copies; in checked studies unresolved V genes cover under half, and the rest lacks a known reason. V and J calls and clone size come straight from that table; D and trimming were deduced from the DNA. The sample records some 170,000 clones, less than 80% of which are singletons. The top ten hold approximately 10% of the sample.

The CDR3 runs 16 residues from the cysteine to the phenylalanine. CDR3 DNA only is kept here, 48 bases in frame from base 1. According to the germline V gene, CDR1 reads MNHEY and CDR2 reads SVGAGI. After removal of 2 bases from V and 7 bases from J, the junction retains 13 bases not matched to a gene. The rearranged chain carries TRBV6-5 and TRBJ1-2, with 7 central nucleotides matching TRBD1. The input for sequencing was CD8+ T cells sorted from blood, taken at week 0. The sequence came from a human donor with alopecia areata. The base sequence is TGTGCCAGCAGTTACAGCCCAGACAGGGTAGGAGGTGGCTACACCTTC. Its translation reads: CASSYSPDRVGGGYTF.